Listed below are T cell receptor beta chains from one sample, sequenced in a study of regulatory T cells in long-lasting Graves disease. A single record per CDR3 protein comes from TCRdb applying MiXCR to the multiplex PCR reads. The sample holds about 530,000 distinct CDR3 sequences; around 15% are singletons and the top ten take about 25%. These data also formed part of another study, on T cells in Graves' hyperthyroidism and ophthalmopathy.

This specimen was peripheral blood mononuclear cells (PBMCs), taken at new diagnosis, from a patient treated with antithyroid drugs. These receptors were collected from a woman aged 35 to 59 with Graves disease. The CDR3 runs from the conserved cysteine through the conserved F or W. The order of the fields is D gene, J gene, V gene, clone size, CDR3 DNA, CDR3 protein. D genes are given only for firm matches. Size values are once, few and many counts, or a class for expanded clones, and some rows have none.

>TRBD2|TRBJ2-1|TRBV7-9|many
TGTGCCAGCAGCCCTAGCGGGGGGGCCTTCAATGAGCAGTTCTTC
CASSPSGGAFNEQFF
>.|TRBJ1-2|TRBV6-1|once
TGTGCCACCGGCCCTTCTGGAGGGCAGGACCATGGCTACACCTTC
CATGPSGGQDHGYTF
>.|TRBJ1-5|TRBV6-1|.
TGTGCCAGCAGCTCCACAGTATACGGCAATCAGCCCCAGCATTTT
CASSSTVYGNQPQHF
>TRBD1|TRBJ1-5|TRBV11-2|many
TGTGCCAGCAGCCCGACAGGGGATAATCAGCCCCAGCATTTT
CASSPTGDNQPQHF
>.|TRBJ2-7|TRBV6-4|few
TGTGCCAGCAGTTGTGGGTCCTTGAGCTACGAGCAGTACTTC
CASSCGSLSYEQYF
>TRBD1|TRBJ2-7|TRBV20-1|many
TGCAGTGCTAGCCAGGGGGAGCACGAGCAGTACTTC
CSASQGEHEQYF
>.|TRBJ2-2|TRBV11-2|many
TGTGCCAGCAGCCGAGGAGGGGCCGGGGAGCTGTTTTTT
CASSRGGAGELFF
>TRBD2|TRBJ2-1|TRBV12-3/TRBV12-4|many
TGTGCCAGCAGTTTTTTAAGGAGCGGGGGGGAGACTGAGCAGTTCTTC
CASSFLRSGGETEQFF
>TRBD2|TRBJ2-1|TRBV11-2|many
TGTGCCAGCAGCTTAGATAGCGGGGGGACGTACAATGAGCAGTTCTTC
CASSLDSGGTYNEQFF
>TRBD1|TRBJ1-2|TRBV14|.
TGTGCCAGCAGTCAAACAGGGGGCGGTTTGGATGGCTACACCTTC
CASSQTGGGLDGYTF
>.|TRBJ2-5|TRBV30|.
TGTGCCTGGAGTCTTGGGTTAGTGACCCAGTACTTC
CAWSLGLVTQYF